This T cell receptor (beta chain) was identified in a study of follicular helper T cells after annual influenza vaccination. V lost 1 base to trimming and J lost 6 bases, with 16 bases between them. From germline, CDR1 is SGHNT and CDR2 YYREEE (reference sequence). CDR3 length equals 15 residues. The assay was immunoSEQ multiplex PCR, and TCRdb's table has in-frame clones only and misses some. The sample yields about 11,000 clones, roughly 80% seen once. Time point: 2014-2015 season, pre-vaccination. This sequence was found in an adult who received the influenza vaccine. The sequencing here drew on CXCR5- memory CD4+ T cells sorted from blood, taken on the day of influenza vaccination. This chain joins TRBV5-4 and TRBJ1-1; D gene ambiguous. CDR3 sequence reads: CASSLNRPNGPEAFF. CDR3 sequence (DNA): TGTGCCAGCAGCTTGAACCGCCCGAACGGGCCTGAAGCTTTCTTT.